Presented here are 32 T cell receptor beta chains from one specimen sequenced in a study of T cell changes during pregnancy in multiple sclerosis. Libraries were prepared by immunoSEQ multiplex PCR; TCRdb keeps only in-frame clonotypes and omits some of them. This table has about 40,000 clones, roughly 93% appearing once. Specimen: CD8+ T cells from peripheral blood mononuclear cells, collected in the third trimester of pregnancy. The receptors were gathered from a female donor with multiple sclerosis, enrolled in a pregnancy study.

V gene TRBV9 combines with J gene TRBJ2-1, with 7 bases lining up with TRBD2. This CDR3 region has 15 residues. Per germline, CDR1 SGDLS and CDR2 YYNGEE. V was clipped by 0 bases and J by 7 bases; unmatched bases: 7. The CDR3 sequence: CASSVDGGGGNEQFF. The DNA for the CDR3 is TGTGCCAGCAGCGTAGACGGTGGGGGGGGAAATGAGCAGTTCTTC.

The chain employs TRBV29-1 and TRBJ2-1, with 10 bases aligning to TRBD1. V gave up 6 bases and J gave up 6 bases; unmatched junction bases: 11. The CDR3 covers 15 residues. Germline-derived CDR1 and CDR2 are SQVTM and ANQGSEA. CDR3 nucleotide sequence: TGCAGCGTCGCTTCCGGGACAGGGGATAGCAATGAGCAGTTCTTC. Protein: CSVASGTGDSNEQFF.

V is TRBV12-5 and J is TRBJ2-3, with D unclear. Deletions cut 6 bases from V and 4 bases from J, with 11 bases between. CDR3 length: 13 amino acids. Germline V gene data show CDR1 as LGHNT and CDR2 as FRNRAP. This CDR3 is CASGGEPPDTQYF. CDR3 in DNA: TGTGCTAGTGGCGGAGAGCCCCCAGATACGCAGTATTTT.

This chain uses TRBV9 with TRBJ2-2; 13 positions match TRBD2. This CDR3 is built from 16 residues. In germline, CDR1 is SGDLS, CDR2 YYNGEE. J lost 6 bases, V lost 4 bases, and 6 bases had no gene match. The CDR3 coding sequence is TGTGCCAGCAGCCCCCGGACTAGCGGGGGACCCGGGGAGCTGTTTTTT. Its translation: CASSPRTSGGPGELFF.

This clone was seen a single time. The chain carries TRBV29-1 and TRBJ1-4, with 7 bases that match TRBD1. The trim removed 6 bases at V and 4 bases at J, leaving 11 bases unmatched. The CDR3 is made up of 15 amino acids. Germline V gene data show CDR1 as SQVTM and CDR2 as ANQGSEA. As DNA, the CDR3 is TGCAGCGTCCTCAGGGGGGAAATCGGTAATGAAAAACTGTTTTTT. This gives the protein CSVLRGEIGNEKLFF.

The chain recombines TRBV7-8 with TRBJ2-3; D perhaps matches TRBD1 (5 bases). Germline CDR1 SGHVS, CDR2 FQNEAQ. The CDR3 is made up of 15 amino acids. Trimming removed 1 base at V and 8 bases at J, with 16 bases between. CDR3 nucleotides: TGTGCCAGCAGCTTAGGGTCGCAGGGCCAACTTACGCAGTATTTT. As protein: CASSLGSQGQLTQYF.

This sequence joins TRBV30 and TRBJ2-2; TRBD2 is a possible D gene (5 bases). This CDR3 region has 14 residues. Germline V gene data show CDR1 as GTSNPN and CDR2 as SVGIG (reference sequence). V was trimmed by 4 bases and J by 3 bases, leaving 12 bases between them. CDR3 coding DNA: TGTGCCTGGATGAATGGGCGGGACACCGGGGAGCTGTTTTTT. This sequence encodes CAWMNGRDTGELFF.

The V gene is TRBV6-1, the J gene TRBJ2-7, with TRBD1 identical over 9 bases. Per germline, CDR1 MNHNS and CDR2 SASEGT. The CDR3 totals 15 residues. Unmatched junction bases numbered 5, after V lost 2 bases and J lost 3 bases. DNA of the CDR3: TGTGCCAGCAGTGAAAGACAGGGGGGAAGCTACGAGCAGTACTTC. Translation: CASSERQGGSYEQYF.

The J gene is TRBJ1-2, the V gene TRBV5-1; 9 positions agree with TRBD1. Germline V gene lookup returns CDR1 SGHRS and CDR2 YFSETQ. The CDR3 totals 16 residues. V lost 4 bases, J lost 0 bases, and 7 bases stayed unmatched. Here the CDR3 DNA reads TGCGCCAGCAGCCCGGACAGGGGCGCAGCTAACTATGGCTACACCTTC. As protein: CASSPDRGAANYGYTF. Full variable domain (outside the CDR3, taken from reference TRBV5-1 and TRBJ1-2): KAGVTQTPRYLIKTRGQQVTLSCSPISGHRSVSWYQQTPGQGLQFLFEYFSETQRNKGNFPGRFSGRQFSNSRSEMNVSTLELGDSALYLCASSPDRGAANYGYTFGSGTRLTVV.

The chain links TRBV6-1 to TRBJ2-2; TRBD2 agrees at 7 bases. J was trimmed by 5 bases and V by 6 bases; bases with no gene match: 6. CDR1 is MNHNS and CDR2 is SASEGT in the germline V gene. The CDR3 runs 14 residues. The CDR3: CASRGREDTGELFF. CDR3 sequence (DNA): TGTGCCAGCAGAGGGAGGGAGGATACCGGGGAGCTGTTTTTT.

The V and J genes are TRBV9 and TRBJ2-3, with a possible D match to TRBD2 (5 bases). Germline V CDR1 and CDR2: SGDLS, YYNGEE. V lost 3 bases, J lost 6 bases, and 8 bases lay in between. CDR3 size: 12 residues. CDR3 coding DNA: TGTGCCAGCAGCGCTTCGGGGGATACGCAGTATTTT. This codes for CASSASGDTQYF.

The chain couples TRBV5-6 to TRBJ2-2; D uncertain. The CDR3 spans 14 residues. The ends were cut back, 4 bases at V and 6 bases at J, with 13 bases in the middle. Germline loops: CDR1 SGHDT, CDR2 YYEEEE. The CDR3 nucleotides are TGTGCCAGCAGCCGACCGCTAGTTGCCGGGGAGCTGTTTTTT. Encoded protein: CASSRPLVAGELFF.

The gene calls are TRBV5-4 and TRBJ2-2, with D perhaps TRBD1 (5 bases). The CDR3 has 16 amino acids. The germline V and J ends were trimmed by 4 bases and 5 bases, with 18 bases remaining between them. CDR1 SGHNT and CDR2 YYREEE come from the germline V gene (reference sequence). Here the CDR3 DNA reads TGTGCCAGCAGCCCCACAGGTGACCTAAAAACCGGGGAGCTGTTTTTT. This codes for CASSPTGDLKTGELFF.

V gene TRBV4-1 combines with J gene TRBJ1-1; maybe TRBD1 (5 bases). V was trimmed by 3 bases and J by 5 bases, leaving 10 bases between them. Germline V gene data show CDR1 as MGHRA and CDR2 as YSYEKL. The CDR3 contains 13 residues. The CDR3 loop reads CASSQETATEAFF. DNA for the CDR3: TGCGCCAGCAGCCAGGAGACAGCGACTGAAGCTTTCTTT.

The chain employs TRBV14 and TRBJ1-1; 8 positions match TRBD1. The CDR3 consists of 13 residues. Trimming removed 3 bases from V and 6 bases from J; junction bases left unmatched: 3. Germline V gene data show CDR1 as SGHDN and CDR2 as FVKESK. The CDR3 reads CASSHTGGSEAFF. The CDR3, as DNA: TGTGCCAGCAGCCATACAGGGGGGTCTGAAGCTTTCTTT.

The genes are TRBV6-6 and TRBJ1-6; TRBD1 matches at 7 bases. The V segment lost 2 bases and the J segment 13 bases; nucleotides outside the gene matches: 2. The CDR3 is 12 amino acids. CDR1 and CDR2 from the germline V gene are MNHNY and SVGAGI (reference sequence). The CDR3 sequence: CASSYRGQPLHF. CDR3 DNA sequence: TGTGCCAGCAGTTACCGGGGACAGCCCCTCCACTTT.

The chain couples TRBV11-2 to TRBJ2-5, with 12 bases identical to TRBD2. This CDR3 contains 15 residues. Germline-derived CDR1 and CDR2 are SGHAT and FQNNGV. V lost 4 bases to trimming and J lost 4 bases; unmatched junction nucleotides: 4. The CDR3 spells CASSSLAGGLETQYF. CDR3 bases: TGTGCCAGCAGCTCGCTAGCGGGGGGGTTAGAGACCCAGTACTTC.

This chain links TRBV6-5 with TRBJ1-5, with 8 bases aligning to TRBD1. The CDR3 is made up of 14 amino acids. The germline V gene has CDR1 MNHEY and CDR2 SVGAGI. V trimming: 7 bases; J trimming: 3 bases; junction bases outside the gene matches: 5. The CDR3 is CASTGTGNNQPQHF. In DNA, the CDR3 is TGTGCCAGCACTGGGACAGGAAACAATCAGCCCCAGCATTTT.

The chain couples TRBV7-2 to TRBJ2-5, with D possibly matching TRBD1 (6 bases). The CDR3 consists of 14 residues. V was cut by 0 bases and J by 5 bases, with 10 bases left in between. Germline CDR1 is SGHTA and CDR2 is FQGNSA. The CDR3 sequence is CASSLAGAGETQYF. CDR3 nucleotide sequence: TGTGCCAGCAGCTTAGCGGGGGCCGGGGAGACCCAGTACTTC.

The CDR3 here is CASSLGLASGELFF. The CDR3 DNA reads TGTGCCAGTAGCCTCGGACTAGCGTCCGGGGAGCTGTTTTTT. The chain uses TRBV19 and TRBJ2-2; 9 nucleotides line up with TRBD2. CDR1 and CDR2 (germline): LNHDA, SQIVND (reference sequence). The CDR3 has 14 residues. V trimming: 6 bases; J trimming: 6 bases; junction bases outside the gene matches: 5.

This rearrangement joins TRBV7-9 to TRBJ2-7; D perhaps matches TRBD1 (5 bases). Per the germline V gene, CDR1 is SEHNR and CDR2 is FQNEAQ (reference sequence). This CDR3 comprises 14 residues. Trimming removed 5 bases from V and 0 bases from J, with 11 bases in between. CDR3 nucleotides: TGTGCCAGCAGCACAGGCCTAGGCTCCTACGAGCAGTACTTC. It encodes CASSTGLGSYEQYF.

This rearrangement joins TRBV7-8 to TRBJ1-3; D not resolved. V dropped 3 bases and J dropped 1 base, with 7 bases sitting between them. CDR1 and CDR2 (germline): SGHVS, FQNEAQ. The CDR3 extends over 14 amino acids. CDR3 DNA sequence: TGTGCCAGCAGCTTCGGGTCATCTGGAAACACCATATATTTT. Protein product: CASSFGSSGNTIYF.

Written as DNA, the CDR3 is TGTGCCAGCAGTGCAGACAGGGGTCGAGATACGCAGTATTTT. Translation: CASSADRGRDTQYF. This chain joins TRBV9 and TRBJ2-3; 8 positions match TRBD1. V lost 5 bases, J lost 5 bases, and 7 bases stayed unmatched. Germline lookup yields CDR1 SGDLS and CDR2 YYNGEE. This CDR3 has 14 amino acids.

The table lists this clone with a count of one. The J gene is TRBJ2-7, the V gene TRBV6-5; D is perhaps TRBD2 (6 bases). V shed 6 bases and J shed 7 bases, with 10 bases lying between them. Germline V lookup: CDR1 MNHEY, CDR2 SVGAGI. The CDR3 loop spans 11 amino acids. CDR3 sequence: CASSGAGEQYF. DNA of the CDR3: TGTGCCAGCAGCGGGGCGGGAGAGCAGTACTTC.

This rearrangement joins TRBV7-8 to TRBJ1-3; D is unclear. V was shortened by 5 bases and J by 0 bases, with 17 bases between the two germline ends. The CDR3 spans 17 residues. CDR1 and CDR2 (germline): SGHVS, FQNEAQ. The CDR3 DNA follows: TGTGCCAGCAGCCCAGTGTCAGAACTATTCTCTGGAAACACCATATATTTT. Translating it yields CASSPVSELFSGNTIYF.

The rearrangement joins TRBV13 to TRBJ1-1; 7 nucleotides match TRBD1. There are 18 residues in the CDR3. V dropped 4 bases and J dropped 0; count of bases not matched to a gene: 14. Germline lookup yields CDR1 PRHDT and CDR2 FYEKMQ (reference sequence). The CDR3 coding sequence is TGTGCCAGCAGCTCCGAATGGGCCCGGGACAGTATGAACACTGAAGCTTTCTTT. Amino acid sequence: CASSSEWARDSMNTEAFF.

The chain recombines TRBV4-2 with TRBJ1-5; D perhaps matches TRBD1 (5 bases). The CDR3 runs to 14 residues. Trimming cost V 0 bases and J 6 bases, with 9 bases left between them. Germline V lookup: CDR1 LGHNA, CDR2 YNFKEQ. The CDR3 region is CASSQDRGSQPQHF. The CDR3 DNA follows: TGTGCCAGCAGCCAAGATCGGGGGAGTCAGCCCCAGCATTTT.

This CDR3 is CASSLPADRGPIEAFF. CDR3 sequence (DNA): TGTGCCAGCAGCTTACCAGCGGACAGGGGGCCTATTGAAGCTTTCTTT. The rearrangement links TRBV7-9 to TRBJ1-1, with TRBD1 matching over 11 bases. The germline gives CDR1 SEHNR, CDR2 FQNEAQ (reference sequence). V was pared by 2 bases and J by 7 bases, with 9 bases of the junction left unmatched. This CDR3 spans 16 amino acids.

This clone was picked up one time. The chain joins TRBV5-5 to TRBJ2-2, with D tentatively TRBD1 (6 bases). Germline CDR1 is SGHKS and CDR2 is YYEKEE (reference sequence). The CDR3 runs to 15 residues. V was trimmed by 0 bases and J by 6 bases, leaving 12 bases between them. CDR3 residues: CASSLEQGKPGELFF. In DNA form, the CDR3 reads TGTGCCAGCAGCTTGGAGCAGGGGAAGCCCGGGGAGCTGTTTTTT.

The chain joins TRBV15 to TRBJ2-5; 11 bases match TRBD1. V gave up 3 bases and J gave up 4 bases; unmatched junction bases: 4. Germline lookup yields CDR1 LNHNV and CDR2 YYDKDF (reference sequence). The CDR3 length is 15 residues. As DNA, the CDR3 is TGTGCCACCAGCAGCCGGACAGGGGGCGCAGAGACCCAGTACTTC. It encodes CATSSRTGGAETQYF.

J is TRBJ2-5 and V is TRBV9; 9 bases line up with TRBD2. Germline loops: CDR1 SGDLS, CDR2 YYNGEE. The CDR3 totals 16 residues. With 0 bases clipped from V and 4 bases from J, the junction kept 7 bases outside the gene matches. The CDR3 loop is CASSVEGLAGRETQYF. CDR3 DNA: TGTGCCAGCAGCGTAGAAGGTCTAGCGGGGCGAGAGACCCAGTACTTC.

DNA of the CDR3: TGTGCCAGCAGTTCCTCGGACAGGTACTATGGCTACACCTTC. It codes for CASSSSDRYYGYTF. This sequence joins TRBV13 and TRBJ1-2, with 7 bases matching TRBD1. There are 14 residues in the CDR3. Per germline, CDR1 PRHDT and CDR2 FYEKMQ (reference sequence). The V and J ends lost 6 bases and 3 bases, in that order; junction bases with no gene match: 7.